This TCR beta chain emerged from a study of radiotherapy plus CTLA-4 blockade in lung cancer. General study points: TCR clones of tumor origin grew in blood after radiotherapy plus ipilimumab.

This clone was observed a single time. The antigen remains undetermined. Enrolled patients, whose metastatic non-small-cell lung cancer was chemo-refractory, received focal radiation plus CTLA-4 blockade with ipilimumab. CDR3 size: 14 residues. Deletions cut 1 base from V and 9 bases from J, with 12 bases between. Germline V gene data show CDR1 as SEHNR and CDR2 as FQNEAQ (reference sequence). Using immunoSEQ multiplex PCR, the repertoire was profiled, and TCRdb retains in-frame clones only, with some absent. Altogether 75,000 to 100,000 clones are present, 65% to 85% being singletons, with the ten largest covering roughly 3.1%.

The chain joins TRBV7-9 to TRBJ2-2, with D possibly matching TRBD1 (5 bases). Sequenced material: peripheral blood, taken from a patient treated with radiotherapy plus ipilimumab. This receptor was obtained from a human donor with non-small cell lung cancer who had a partial response to radiotherapy plus ipilimumab. Some clones in this sample may be carry-over from other donors' samples. The CDR3 is CASSLGGSRRELFF. The CDR3 region has the DNA TGTGCCAGCAGCTTAGGGGGCTCAAGGAGGGAGCTGTTTTTT.